This TCR beta chain comes out of a study of cytomegalovirus exposure and HLA in healthy donors. Overall study findings and caveats: Later on, an analysis tied 15,000 to 20,000 TCR beta sequences to HLA alleles at 0.05 false discovery rate.

Regarding this clone: Its antigen is still unknown.

The CDR3 covers 15 residues. Trimming left V 0 bases short and J 4 bases short, with 12 bases between. The germline V gene has CDR1 LNHNV and CDR2 YYDKDF (reference sequence). Primers included in the PCR were 60 Vbeta and 13 Jbeta primers. Method: immunoSEQ multiplex PCR; TCRdb's copy keeps in-frame clones and lacks some. Listed are some 67,000 clones; less than 2% falls within the top ten. This rearrangement joins TRBV15 to TRBJ1-2, with D perhaps matching TRBD1 (5 bases). The sequence was collected from a young woman in good health and CMV-seronegative. Material: PBMCs. CDR3 region: CATSRDRGPSYGYTF. The CDR3 bases are TGTGCCACCAGCAGAGATAGGGGCCCGAGCTATGGCTACACCTTC.